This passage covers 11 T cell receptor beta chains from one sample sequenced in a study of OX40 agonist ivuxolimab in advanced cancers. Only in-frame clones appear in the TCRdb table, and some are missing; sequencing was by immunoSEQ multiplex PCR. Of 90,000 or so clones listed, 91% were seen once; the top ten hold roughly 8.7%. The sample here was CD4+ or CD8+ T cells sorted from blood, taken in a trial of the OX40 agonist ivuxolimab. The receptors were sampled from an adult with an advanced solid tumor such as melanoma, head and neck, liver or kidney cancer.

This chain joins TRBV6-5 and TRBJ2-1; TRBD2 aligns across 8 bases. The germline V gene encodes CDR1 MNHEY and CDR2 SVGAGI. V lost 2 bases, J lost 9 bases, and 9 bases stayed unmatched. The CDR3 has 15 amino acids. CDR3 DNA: TGTGCCAGCAGTTACCCAGCGGGAGTTGGCAGTGAGCAGTTCTTC. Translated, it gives CASSYPAGVGSEQFF.

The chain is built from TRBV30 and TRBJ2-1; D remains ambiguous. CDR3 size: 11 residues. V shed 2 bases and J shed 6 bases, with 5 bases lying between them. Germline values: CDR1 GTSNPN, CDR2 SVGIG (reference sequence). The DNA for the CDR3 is TGTGCCTGGAGTCAACCCAATGAGCAGTTCTTC. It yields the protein CAWSQPNEQFF.

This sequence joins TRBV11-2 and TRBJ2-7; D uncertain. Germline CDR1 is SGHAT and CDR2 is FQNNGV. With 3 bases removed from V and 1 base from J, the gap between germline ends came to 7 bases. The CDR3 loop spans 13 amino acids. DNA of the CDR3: TGTGCCAGCAGCTTTCCTGGGTCCTACGAGCAGTACGTC. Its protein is CASSFPGSYEQYV.

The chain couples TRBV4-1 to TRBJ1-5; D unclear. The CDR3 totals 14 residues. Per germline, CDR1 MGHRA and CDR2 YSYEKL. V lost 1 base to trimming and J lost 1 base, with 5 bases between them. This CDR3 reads CASSQGLSNQPQHF. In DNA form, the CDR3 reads TGCGCCAGCAGCCAAGGATTAAGCAATCAGCCCCAGCATTTT.

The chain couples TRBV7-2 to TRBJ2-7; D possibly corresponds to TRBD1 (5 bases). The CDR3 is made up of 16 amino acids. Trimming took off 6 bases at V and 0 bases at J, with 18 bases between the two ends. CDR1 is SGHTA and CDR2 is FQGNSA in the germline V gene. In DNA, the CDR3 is TGTGCCAGCAGAGAGACCCAGGGTATCAGCTCCTACGAGCAGTACTTC. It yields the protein CASRETQGISSYEQYF.

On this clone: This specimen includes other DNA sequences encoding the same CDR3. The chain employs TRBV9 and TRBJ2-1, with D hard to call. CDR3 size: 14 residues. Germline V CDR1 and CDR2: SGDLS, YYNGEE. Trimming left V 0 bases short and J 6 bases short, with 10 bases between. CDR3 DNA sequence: TGTGCCAGCAGCGTAGAGGGATTAGTCAATGAGCAGTTCTTC. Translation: CASSVEGLVNEQFF.

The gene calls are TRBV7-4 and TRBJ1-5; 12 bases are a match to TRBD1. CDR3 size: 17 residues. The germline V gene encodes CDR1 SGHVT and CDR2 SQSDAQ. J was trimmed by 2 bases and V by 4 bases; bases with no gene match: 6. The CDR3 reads CASSYGTGGAGNQPQHF. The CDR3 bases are TGTGCCAGCAGCTACGGGACAGGGGGCGCGGGCAATCAGCCCCAGCATTTT.

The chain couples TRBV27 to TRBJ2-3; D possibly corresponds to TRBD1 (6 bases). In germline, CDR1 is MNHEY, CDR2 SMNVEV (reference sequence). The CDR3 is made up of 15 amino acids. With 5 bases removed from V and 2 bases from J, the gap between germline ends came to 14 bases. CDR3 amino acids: CASSEGVLNTDTQYF. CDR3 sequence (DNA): TGTGCCAGCAGTGAGGGGGTTTTGAACACAGATACGCAGTATTTT.

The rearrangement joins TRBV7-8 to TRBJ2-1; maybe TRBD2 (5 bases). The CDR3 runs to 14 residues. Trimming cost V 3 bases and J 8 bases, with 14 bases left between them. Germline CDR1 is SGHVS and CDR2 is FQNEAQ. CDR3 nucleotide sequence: TGTGCCAGCAGCTTCCCCGAGGGAGTGGATGAGCAGTTCTTC. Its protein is CASSFPEGVDEQFF. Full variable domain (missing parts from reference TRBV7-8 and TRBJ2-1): GAGVSQSPRYKVAKRGQDVALRCDPISGHVSLFWYQQALGQGPEFLTYFQNEAQLDKSGLPSDRFFAERPEGSVSTLKIQRTQQEDSAVYLCASSFPEGVDEQFFGPGTRLTVL.

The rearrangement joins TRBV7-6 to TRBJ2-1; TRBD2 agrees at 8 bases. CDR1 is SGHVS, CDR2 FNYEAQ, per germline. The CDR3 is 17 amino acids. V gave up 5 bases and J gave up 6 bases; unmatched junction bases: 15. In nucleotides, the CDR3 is TGTGCCAGCAGCCCCAGTCGTTTTAGCGGGGATCTCAATGAGCAGTTCTTC. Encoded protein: CASSPSRFSGDLNEQFF.

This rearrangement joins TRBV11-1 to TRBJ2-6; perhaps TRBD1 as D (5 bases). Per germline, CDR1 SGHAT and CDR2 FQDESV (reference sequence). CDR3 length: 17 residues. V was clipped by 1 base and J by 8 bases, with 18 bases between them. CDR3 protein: CASSLDPPGFVTNVLTF. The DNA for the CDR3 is TGTGCCAGCAGCTTAGACCCACCAGGGTTTGTGACCAACGTCCTGACTTTC.